The rows below give T cell receptor beta chains drawn from one sample of a study of CD8 T cells in ankylosing spondylitis. TCRdb recomputed calls from the 5' RACE reads with MiXCR, one row per CDR3 protein. Here the sample spans some 250,000 distinct CDR3 sequences, about 11% being singletons. Sequencing input: blood, either unsorted or a sorted T cell fraction (not recorded which). The receptor set was obtained from a male donor with ankylosing spondylitis or in good health (not recorded which). The CDR3 runs from the conserved cysteine through the conserved F or W. Each record gives: V gene, D gene, J gene, clone size, CDR3 DNA, CDR3 protein. D genes are given only for firm matches. Clone size, where shown, is once, few, many, or a class for clones that have expanded.

V: TRBV4-1
D: TRBD2
J: TRBJ2-1
size: many
DNA: TGCGCCAGCAGCCAAGAAAGTAGCGGGTCCTCCTACAATGAGCAGTTCTTC
CDR3: CASSQESSGSSYNEQFF

V: TRBV5-1
D: .
J: TRBJ2-5
size: .
DNA: TGCGCCAGCAGCTTGGTTCGCAGACAAGAGACCCAGTACTTC
CDR3: CASSLVRRQETQYF

V: TRBV28
D: TRBD1
J: TRBJ1-1
size: many
DNA: TGTGCCAGCAGTTCTCCTCATTCTTACAGGGGGAGCACTGAAGCTTTCTTT
CDR3: CASSSPHSYRGSTEAFF

V: TRBV9
D: .
J: TRBJ1-4
size: many
DNA: TGTGCCAGCAGCGTAGCAGGGTCGGGGCCTAATGAAAAACTGTTTTTT
CDR3: CASSVAGSGPNEKLFF

V: TRBV7-2
D: TRBD1
J: TRBJ2-5
size: many
DNA: TGTGCCAGCAGCTTATGGGGACAGGGGTTGGAGACCCAGTACTTC
CDR3: CASSLWGQGLETQYF

V: TRBV6-5
D: .
J: TRBJ1-1
size: many
DNA: TGTGCCAGCAGTAACCCTCCGGGACAAGAGGCTTTCTTT
CDR3: CASSNPPGQEAFF

V: TRBV5-1
D: .
J: TRBJ1-6
size: many
DNA: TGCGCCAGCAGCTTCTCCGGGCCCTCCTATAATTCACCCCTCCACTTT
CDR3: CASSFSGPSYNSPLHF

V: TRBV3-1
D: TRBD1
J: TRBJ1-5
size: few
DNA: TGTGCCAGCAGCCCACGGACAGGGGACCTCTTAGGGCCCCAGCATTTT
CDR3: CASSPRTGDLLGPQHF

V: TRBV5-1
D: TRBD1
J: TRBJ1-1
size: .
DNA: TGCGCCAGCAGCAACCGGGACAGGGGGAACACTGAAGCTTTCTTT
CDR3: CASSNRDRGNTEAFF

V: TRBV5-1
D: TRBD2
J: TRBJ2-5
size: many
DNA: TGCGCCAGCGACCTTGGGACTAGCGGGAGGGCGACAGAGACCCAGTACTTC
CDR3: CASDLGTSGRATETQYF

V: TRBV3-1
D: .
J: TRBJ2-1
size: many
DNA: TGTGCCAGCAGCCAAGTGCAGGTTACAGAGCAGTTCTTC
CDR3: CASSQVQVTEQFF

V: TRBV15
D: .
J: TRBJ2-7
size: many
DNA: TGTGCCACCAGCAGAGCTTTGCCGTCGGAGGGTGAGCAGTACTTC
CDR3: CATSRALPSEGEQYF

V: TRBV5-1
D: .
J: TRBJ2-2
size: few
DNA: TGCGCCAGCAGCTTAGACCAGTCCAGGGAGCTGTTTTTT
CDR3: CASSLDQSRELFF

V: TRBV9
D: .
J: TRBJ1-2
size: .
DNA: TGTGCCAGCAGCGGAACAGCCGGCTACACCTTC
CDR3: CASSGTAGYTF

V: TRBV6-5
D: .
J: TRBJ1-3
size: many
DNA: TGTGCCAGCAGTTACGGCCCCGCGGCTCTTCCTGGAAACACCATATATTTT
CDR3: CASSYGPAALPGNTIYF

V: TRBV7-9
D: TRBD1
J: TRBJ1-2
size: many
DNA: TGTGCCAGCAGCTTAGCTTCAGGGGGCGCCTATGGCTACACCTTC
CDR3: CASSLASGGAYGYTF

V: TRBV20-1
D: .
J: TRBJ2-5
size: .
DNA: TGCAGTGCTAATGGCGGGACGTACCAAGAGACCCAGTACTTC
CDR3: CSANGGTYQETQYF

V: TRBV5-1
D: TRBD2
J: TRBJ2-1
size: many
DNA: TGCGCCAGCAGCTTGGTTTCTAGCGGGAGGGTCGATGAGCAGTTCTTC
CDR3: CASSLVSSGRVDEQFF

V: TRBV20-1
D: .
J: TRBJ2-2
size: .
DNA: TGCAGTGCAGGCCCCTTAATGGGTACGGGAACCGGGGAGCTGTTTTTT
CDR3: CSAGPLMGTGTGELFF

V: TRBV4-1
D: .
J: TRBJ2-1
size: .
DNA: TGCGCCAGCAGCCAAGAAAGTCCCCCAAGCGATGAGCAGTTCTTC
CDR3: CASSQESPPSDEQFF

V: TRBV3-1
D: TRBD1
J: TRBJ2-5
size: many
DNA: TGTGCCAGCAGCCACCGGACAGGGGGAGAGACCCAGTACTTC
CDR3: CASSHRTGGETQYF

V: TRBV5-1
D: .
J: TRBJ1-1
size: many
DNA: TGCGCCAGCAGCTCTCAGGGGACCAGTGAAGCTTTCTTT
CDR3: CASSSQGTSEAFF

V: TRBV19
D: .
J: TRBJ2-7
size: .
DNA: TGTGCCAGTAGTATTCGGCCCGACTACGAGCAGTACTTC
CDR3: CASSIRPDYEQYF

V: TRBV21-1
D: .
J: TRBJ2-7
size: .
DNA: TGTGCCAGCAGCAAGAGAAGGGAGATACCCTACGAGCAGTACTTC
CDR3: CASSKRREIPYEQYF

V: TRBV2
D: .
J: TRBJ1-2
size: .
DNA: TGTGCCAGCAGCAGGGTTTTGGGCTATGGCTACACCTTC
CDR3: CASSRVLGYGYTF

V: TRBV6-5
D: .
J: TRBJ2-3
size: many
DNA: TGTGCCAGCAGTTACTCCGGGGGCGGCACAGATACGCAGTATTTT
CDR3: CASSYSGGGTDTQYF

V: TRBV11-1
D: TRBD1
J: TRBJ1-2
size: .
DNA: TGTGCCAGCAGCACCCCTAGGGGACAGGGCGTTAATAGGGCTAACTATGGCTACACCTTC
CDR3: CASSTPRGQGVNRANYGYTF

V: TRBV9
D: .
J: TRBJ2-1
size: many
DNA: TGTGCCAGCAGCGGGGGAGGACTTTACAATGAGCAGTTCTTC
CDR3: CASSGGGLYNEQFF

V: TRBV20-1
D: .
J: TRBJ1-1
size: many
DNA: TGCAGTGCTAGAGACAACAATGAAGCTTTCTTT
CDR3: CSARDNNEAFF

V: TRBV5-1
D: .
J: TRBJ2-3
size: few
DNA: TGCGCCAGCAGCCCCCAACCGAAACGAACAGATACGCAGTATTTT
CDR3: CASSPQPKRTDTQYF

V: TRBV20-1
D: TRBD2
J: TRBJ2-7
size: few
DNA: TGCAGTGCGAGACTAGCGGGAGTTTCCGAGCAGTACTTC
CDR3: CSARLAGVSEQYF

V: TRBV29-1
D: .
J: TRBJ1-1
size: many
DNA: TGCAGCGTTTCGACAGGTTCCGAAGCTTTCTTT
CDR3: CSVSTGSEAFF

V: TRBV9
D: TRBD2
J: TRBJ2-7
size: many
DNA: TGTGCCAGCAGCTCGCAACCGGGACTAGCCGCCTACGAGCAGTACTTC
CDR3: CASSSQPGLAAYEQYF

V: TRBV20-1
D: .
J: TRBJ1-1
size: many
DNA: TGCAGTGCTAGGGCTCTTGCCGGCGTAACCATCAAGAACACTGAAGCTTTCTTT
CDR3: CSARALAGVTIKNTEAFF

V: TRBV5-5
D: TRBD2
J: TRBJ2-3
size: .
DNA: TGTGCCAGCAGCTCTGGGGCCGGGGGGGCCCTTTTCGCAGATACGCAGTATTTT
CDR3: CASSSGAGGALFADTQYF

V: TRBV7-8
D: .
J: TRBJ2-2
size: .
DNA: TGTGCCAGCAGCTCCCGTTCGGGGAGGGGGTACACCGGGGAGCTGTTTTTT
CDR3: CASSSRSGRGYTGELFF

V: TRBV5-1
D: TRBD2
J: TRBJ2-1
size: .
DNA: TGCGCCAGCAGCTTGGAGGGACTAGCGGGAGTTCGCGAGCAGTTCTTC
CDR3: CASSLEGLAGVREQFF

V: TRBV12-3/TRBV12-4
D: .
J: TRBJ2-7
size: many
DNA: TGTGCCAGCAGTCTCGGGACCGGGGGCTACGAGCAGTACTTC
CDR3: CASSLGTGGYEQYF

V: TRBV5-6
D: .
J: TRBJ2-3
size: .
DNA: TGTGCCAGCAGGGCTAGGACAGGCACAGATACGCAGTATTTT
CDR3: CASRARTGTDTQYF

V: TRBV29-1
D: .
J: TRBJ2-7
size: many
DNA: TGCAGCATCCGGGCCACCTACGAGCAGTACTTC
CDR3: CSIRATYEQYF

V: TRBV29-1
D: .
J: TRBJ2-6
size: few
DNA: TGCAGCGCTGGGGGTACAGCCGGGATGAACTCTGGGGCCAACGTCCTGACTTTC
CDR3: CSAGGTAGMNSGANVLTF

V: TRBV12-3/TRBV12-4
D: .
J: TRBJ2-5
size: many
DNA: TGTGCCAGCAGTTTCGACGGATCGGTCGAGACCCAGTACTTC
CDR3: CASSFDGSVETQYF

V: TRBV5-1
D: .
J: TRBJ2-7
size: .
DNA: TGCGCCAGCAGCGCCGGGGGCAGGAACGAGCAGTACTTC
CDR3: CASSAGGRNEQYF

V: TRBV3-1
D: .
J: TRBJ2-2
size: .
DNA: TGTGCCAGCAGCACGACAGTCCTGGACAATTCGAACACCGGGGAGCTGTTTTTT
CDR3: CASSTTVLDNSNTGELFF